These T cell receptor beta chains were read from a single sample in a study of blood T cell repertoires in COVID-19. Assay used: immunoSEQ multiplex PCR; TCRdb lists only in-frame clones, some missing. The data hold under 350,000 clones, with about 89% observed a single time. The sample comprised peripheral blood. Source of these receptors: a man aged 35 to 55 with acute or convalescent COVID-19. Both conserved end residues are part of each CDR3. Fields, in order: clone size, D gene, V gene, J gene, CDR3 DNA, CDR3 protein. D genes are given only for firm matches. Clone size appears in some rows only: once, few, many, or a class for an expanded clone.

NA,TRBD1,TRBV15,TRBJ2-3,TGTGCCACCAGCAGAGGGACAGGGATAACAGATACGCAGTATTTT,CATSRGTGITDTQYF
NA,NA,TRBV6-1,TRBJ2-7,TGTGCCAGCAGTGCCCTATGGACAGGAGCGGGCTACGAGCAGTACTTC,CASSALWTGAGYEQYF
few,NA,TRBV2,TRBJ1-5,TGTGCCAGCAGTGAAGCGCAAGGGAGGAGTCAGCCCCAGCATTTT,CASSEAQGRSQPQHF
NA,TRBD1,TRBV19,TRBJ1-2,TGTGCCAGTAGCCGACAGGGCTCATCTACGGGCTACACCTTC,CASSRQGSSTGYTF
NA,NA,TRBV5-1,TRBJ2-3,TGCGCCAGCAGAAAGGAGGCCCAGGCACCGACAGATACGCAGTATTTT,CASRKEAQAPTDTQYF
NA,NA,TRBV5-1,TRBJ2-2,TGCGCCAGCAGCTTGGCTTACTTGGACACCGGGGAGCTGTTTTTT,CASSLAYLDTGELFF
NA,TRBD2,TRBV6-5,TRBJ2-7,TGTGCCAGCGGTTTAGCGGGGGATTTATACGAGCAGTACTTC,CASGLAGDLYEQYF
NA,TRBD1,TRBV11-2,TRBJ1-3,TGTGCCAGCAGCCTAGACAGGGTCTCTGGAAACACCATATATTTT,CASSLDRVSGNTIYF
NA,NA,TRBV5-4,TRBJ1-6,TGTGCCAGCAGCTTGAAGGGGGTTTCACCCCTCCACTTT,CASSLKGVSPLHF
once,TRBD2,TRBV7-6,TRBJ2-3,TGTGCCAGCAGCTTAGCTTCTAGCGGTGCCCTAGGAAACACAGATACGCAGTATTTT,CASSLASSGALGNTDTQYF
NA,TRBD1,TRBV7-3,TRBJ1-2,TGTGCCAGCAGCGTAAACCGGGACAGCTATGGCTACACCTTC,CASSVNRDSYGYTF
NA,TRBD1,TRBV19,TRBJ1-3,TGTGCCAGTACCTCCAGGACAGGGCGAAATACTGCAAGCTCTGGAAACACCATATATTTT,CASTSRTGRNTASSGNTIYF
NA,TRBD1,TRBV6-5,TRBJ2-2,TGTGCCAGCAGCCTGGACAGGGCGTACACCGGGGAGCTGTTTTTT,CASSLDRAYTGELFF
NA,NA,TRBV7-8,TRBJ1-1,TGTGCCAGCAGCCCACTGGGACTCGCGAACACTGAAGCTTTCTTT,CASSPLGLANTEAFF
NA,NA,TRBV29-1,TRBJ1-1,TGCAGCGCCTGGAACACTGAAGCTTTCTTT,CSAWNTEAFF
NA,NA,TRBV7-8,TRBJ2-3,TGTGCCAGCAGCTTAGCAGCTAGCACAGATACGCAGTATTTT,CASSLAASTDTQYF
once,NA,TRBV6-5,TRBJ2-3,TGTGCCAGCAGCCGCGGACTTATCACAGATACGCAGTATTTT,CASSRGLITDTQYF
NA,NA,TRBV6-5,TRBJ1-3,TGTGCCAGCGGGGGAGGGACTGTCGGGAACACCATATATTTT,CASGGGTVGNTIYF
NA,TRBD1,TRBV5-1,TRBJ1-5,TGCGCCAGCAGCCCCGGACAGGGAGTTCAGCCCCAGCATTTT,CASSPGQGVQPQHF
NA,TRBD1,TRBV19,TRBJ1-4,TGTGCCAGTAGTATACAGGGGGGAAATGAAAAACTGTTTTTT,CASSIQGGNEKLFF
NA,TRBD1,TRBV24-1,TRBJ2-1,TGTGCCAGCGCAGGGGGCGATGAGCAGTTCTTC,CASAGGDEQFF
NA,TRBD2,TRBV7-9,TRBJ2-1,TGTGCCAGCAGCCCATCCGCTGGACTAGTGCATTCCTACAATGAGCAGTTCTTC,CASSPSAGLVHSYNEQFF
NA,TRBD1,TRBV5-4,TRBJ1-2,TGTGCCAGCAGCTTGGTGGGACAGGGCCAAGGCTACACCTTC,CASSLVGQGQGYTF
NA,NA,TRBV5-4,TRBJ2-3,TGTGCCAGCAGCTTGAGGAGCTTCACAGATACGCAGTATTTT,CASSLRSFTDTQYF
NA,NA,TRBV11-2,TRBJ1-4,TGTGCCAGCAGTAGTACGGCCAGGGCGTTAACAACTAATGAAAAACTGTTTTTT,CASSSTARALTTNEKLFF
NA,TRBD1,TRBV15,TRBJ1-6,TGTGCCACCAGCAGAGGGGACAGGGGTAATTCACCCCTCCACTTT,CATSRGDRGNSPLHF
few,NA,TRBV7-9,TRBJ1-2,TGTGCCAGCAGCCCACTGACAGGCCCCTGTACCTTC,CASSPLTGPCTF
NA,TRBD1,TRBV18,TRBJ1-1,TGTGCCAGCTCACCGGTCGACAGGGACGCTGAAGCTTTCTTT,CASSPVDRDAEAFF
NA,NA,TRBV5-5,TRBJ2-7,TGTGCCAGCAGCTTGAGTGGAGGCAGGCTGTACGAGCAGTACTTC,CASSLSGGRLYEQYF
NA,NA,TRBV10-3,TRBJ2-1,TGTGCCATCAGTGTCTCCGGGACCTACAATGAGCAGTTCTTC,CAISVSGTYNEQFF
NA,NA,TRBV5-1,TRBJ1-2,TGCGCCAGCAGCTTGGCCGGGCGGGGCTATGGCTACACCTTC,CASSLAGRGYGYTF
NA,NA,TRBV19,TRBJ2-7,TGTGCCAGTAGTTTAGCCCCTTCTTACTACGAGCAGTACTTC,CASSLAPSYYEQYF
NA,NA,TRBV2,TRBJ2-3,TGTGCCAGCAATCCCTGGCGGGGCACAGATACGCAGTATTTT,CASNPWRGTDTQYF
NA,TRBD1,TRBV3-1/TRBV3-2,TRBJ1-5,TGTGCCAGCAGCCAAAGGACAGGGGTTTTTCAGCCCCAGCATTTT,CASSQRTGVFQPQHF
once,TRBD1,TRBV29-1,TRBJ1-2,TGCAGCGGTTTCGGGACAGAAGGCTACACCTTC,CSGFGTEGYTF
NA,NA,TRBV5-6,TRBJ2-5,TGTGCCAGCAGCTCTCGGAGATTTCGGGAGACCCAGTACTTC,CASSSRRFRETQYF
NA,NA,TRBV7-2,TRBJ1-2,TGTGCCAGCACGCAGTCACAGGGTAATGGCTACACCTTC,CASTQSQGNGYTF
NA,TRBD1,TRBV18,TRBJ2-3,TGTGCCAGCTCACCCGGGACAGGGGGTGATACGCAGTATTTT,CASSPGTGGDTQYF
NA,TRBD2,TRBV11-2,TRBJ2-1,TGTGCCAGCAGCTTATTCTTGCGGGGGGACTATGAGCAGTTCTTC,CASSLFLRGDYEQFF
once,NA,TRBV30,TRBJ1-6,TGTGCCTGGAGTGGTAGAAATTCACCCCTCCACTTT,CAWSGRNSPLHF
NA,NA,TRBV9,TRBJ1-3,TGTGCCAGCAGCCAGAACCCCCGATCCACCATATATTTT,CASSQNPRSTIYF